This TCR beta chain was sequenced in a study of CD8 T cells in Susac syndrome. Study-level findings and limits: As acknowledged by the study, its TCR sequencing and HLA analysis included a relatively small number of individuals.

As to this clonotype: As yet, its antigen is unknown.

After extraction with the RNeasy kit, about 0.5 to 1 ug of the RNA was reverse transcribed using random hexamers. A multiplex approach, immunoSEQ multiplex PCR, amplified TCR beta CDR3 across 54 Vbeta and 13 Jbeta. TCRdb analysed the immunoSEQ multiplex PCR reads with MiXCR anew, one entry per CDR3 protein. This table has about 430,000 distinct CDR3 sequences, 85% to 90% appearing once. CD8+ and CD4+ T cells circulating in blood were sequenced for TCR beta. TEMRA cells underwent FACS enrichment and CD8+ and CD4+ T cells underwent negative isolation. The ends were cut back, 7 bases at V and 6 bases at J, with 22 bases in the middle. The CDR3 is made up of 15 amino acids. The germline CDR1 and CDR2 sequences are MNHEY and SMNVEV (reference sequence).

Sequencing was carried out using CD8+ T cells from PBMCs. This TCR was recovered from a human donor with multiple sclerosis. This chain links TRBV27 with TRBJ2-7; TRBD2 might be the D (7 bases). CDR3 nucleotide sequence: TGTGCCAGCACCCCTATTGGGGGGGCTAGGTCCGAGCAGTACTTC. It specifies CASTPIGGARSEQYF.